This T cell receptor (beta chain) was sequenced for a study of blood T cell repertoires in COVID-19. Turning to the study itself: Italy, Spain and the United States were the sources of the convalescent and acute COVID-19 samples. PBMCs, B-cell-depleted T cells, or T cells were the source of the cDNA or gDNA that made up the material.

Source study methods: Cell counts per sample came from amplifying reference gene primers. Produced via immunoSEQ multiplex PCR; TCRdb's table is partial and in-frame only. V and J calls plus clone size are reproduced from that table; the DNA served to infer D and trimming. The sample carries around 150,000 clones, about 85% recorded once. The J segment lost 0 bases and the V segment lost 8 bases, leaving 8 bases of the junction unmatched. The CDR3 is 15 residues long. Per the germline V gene, CDR1 is SNHLY and CDR2 is FYNNEI. This clone was counted only a few times. The chain joins TRBV2 to TRBJ1-1; 8 bases agree with TRBD1. The receptor was derived from a human donor with acute or convalescent COVID-19. The donor label of this sample is uncertain. The sequencing sample was made of peripheral blood. The CDR3 loop reads CASSPRQGMNTEAFF. The CDR3 DNA follows: TGTGCCAGCTCACCAAGACAGGGGATGAACACTGAAGCTTTCTTT.